A single sample is the source of the 21 T cell receptor beta chains below, sequenced in a study of shared clonotypes between healthy human individuals. Produced via immunoSEQ multiplex PCR; TCRdb's table is partial and in-frame only. The profile covers about 580,000 clones, with 95% to 98% appearing a single time and 0.25% to 0.35% taken by the ten largest. Only CD45RO-negative cells positively selected for CCR7 counted as naive CD8 cells, so terminally differentiated effector memory CD45RA+ cells were excluded. Sequences were obtained from naive CD8+ T cells sorted from blood. These receptors were taken from a man aged 30-40 years in good health.

In this sample, this clone turned up once. As DNA, the CDR3 is TGTGCCAGCAGCCCGACCGGGACTAGCGGGAGGATGGAGCAGTACTTC. Protein sequence: CASSPTGTSGRMEQYF. This chain links TRBV7-9 with TRBJ2-7; 15 nucleotides agree with TRBD2. With V trimmed by 5 bases and J by 7 bases, 9 bases remained unmatched. The CDR3 has 16 residues. Looked up from germline, CDR1 is SEHNR and CDR2 is FQNEAQ (reference sequence).

The chain joins TRBV11-2 to TRBJ2-1; 7 nucleotides line up with TRBD2. The trim removed 3 bases at V and 7 bases at J, leaving 12 bases unmatched. This CDR3 has 16 amino acids. The germline gives CDR1 SGHAT, CDR2 FQNNGV. CDR3 sequence (DNA): TGTGCCAGCAGCTTTTTATTCACGGCGGGAGCAAATGAGCAGTTCTTC. Its translation is CASSFLFTAGANEQFF. Full variable domain (remainder filled in from reference TRBV11-2 and TRBJ2-1): EAGVAQSPRYKIIEKRQSVAFWCNPISGHATLYWYQQILGQGPKLLIQFQNNGVVDDSQLPKDRFSAERLKGVDSTLKIQPAKLEDSAVYLCASSFLFTAGANEQFFGPGTRLTVL.

Written as DNA, the CDR3 is TGTGCCAGCAGCTTCGGATCAGGAGCCTCCTTCTACGAGCAGTACTTC. It translates to CASSFGSGASFYEQYF. V and J are TRBV5-4 and TRBJ2-7; D gene unclear. Per germline, CDR1 SGHNT and CDR2 YYREEE (reference sequence). The CDR3 runs 16 residues. Trimming removed 2 bases from V and 3 bases from J, with 18 bases in between.

J is TRBJ2-7 and V is TRBV27; TRBD2 might be the D (6 bases). V was pared by 6 bases and J by 3 bases, with 12 bases between. The CDR3 length is 13 residues. CDR1 MNHEY and CDR2 SMNVEV come from the germline V gene (reference sequence). The CDR3 loop reads CASRPGTLYEQYF. The CDR3 coding sequence is TGTGCCAGCAGACCCGGGACTCTCTACGAGCAGTACTTC.

This clone was recorded once. The gene calls are TRBV7-9 and TRBJ2-3, with 8 nucleotides matching TRBD2. Germline V gene data show CDR1 as SEHNR and CDR2 as FQNEAQ (reference sequence). The junction had 11 bases not matched to a gene; V was cut back by 4 bases and J by 2 bases. CDR3 length: 17 amino acids. CDR3 protein: CASSSQRGPTYTDTQYF. The DNA of the CDR3 is TGTGCCAGCAGCTCTCAGCGGGGGCCCACCTACACAGATACGCAGTATTTT.

The V call is TRBV28, the J call TRBJ1-1; no reliable D call. V was pared by 4 bases and J by 0 bases, with 12 bases between. This CDR3 comprises 15 residues. The germline gives CDR1 MDHEN, CDR2 SYDVKM. The CDR3 DNA reads TGTGCCAGCAGTTATTGGACCATGATGAACACTGAAGCTTTCTTT. Protein sequence: CASSYWTMMNTEAFF.

Turning to this clone: This sample also contains other DNA sequences that code for the same CDR3. The J gene is TRBJ2-7, the V gene TRBV27, with unresolved D. V shed 6 bases and J shed 2 bases, with 5 bases lying between them. This CDR3 region has 11 residues. From germline, CDR1 is MNHEY and CDR2 SMNVEV (reference sequence). The CDR3 sequence is CASSSTYEQYF. DNA of the CDR3: TGTGCCAGCAGCTCCACCTACGAGCAGTACTTC.

This chain links TRBV6-5 with TRBJ1-5; no clear D gene. The V end lost 3 bases, the J end lost 5 bases, and 8 bases lay between the germline ends. CDR3 length: 13 residues. Germline V CDR1 and CDR2: MNHEY, SVGAGI. CDR3: CASSYLADQPQHF. The CDR3 DNA reads as TGTGCCAGCAGTTATTTGGCAGATCAGCCCCAGCATTTT.

V gene TRBV21-1 combines with J gene TRBJ1-2. TRBV21-1 is shown as a pseudogene. The CDR3 covers 15 residues. CDR3 loop: CASSKRAQACYGYTF. The DNA for the CDR3 is TGTGCCAGCAGCAAAAGGGCCCAAGCATGCTATGGCTACACCTTC.

The gene calls are TRBV27 and TRBJ2-7; 10 nucleotides align to TRBD1. This CDR3 is 17 amino acids long. V shed 5 bases and J 0 bases; nucleotides not matched to a gene: 10. Germline V gene data show CDR1 as MNHEY and CDR2 as SMNVEV (reference sequence). The CDR3 protein is CASSTGQGRFGSYEQYF. DNA for the CDR3: TGTGCCAGCAGTACGGGACAGGGGCGGTTTGGCTCCTACGAGCAGTACTTC.

CDR3 nucleotide sequence: TGTGCCAGCAGCGTCCGGGACGGGGACTTCGAGCAGTACTTC. Protein product: CASSVRDGDFEQYF. V is TRBV9 and J is TRBJ2-7; possible D gene TRBD2, 6 bases. CDR3 length: 14 residues. Germline CDR1 and CDR2: SGDLS and YYNGEE. The V gene lost 2 bases and the J gene lost 6 bases, with 15 bases spanning the gap.

The J gene is TRBJ1-1, the V gene TRBV4-1, with 7 bases lining up with TRBD1. Germline assignment: CDR1 MGHRA and CDR2 YSYEKL. J was trimmed by 0 bases and V by 4 bases; bases with no gene match: 5. The CDR3 covers 15 residues. This chain's CDR3 is CASSRETGLNTEAFF. The CDR3 bases are TGCGCCAGCAGCCGTGAGACAGGGCTGAACACTGAAGCTTTCTTT.

The genes are TRBV27 and TRBJ1-1; D is uncertain. The germline V and J ends were trimmed by 7 bases and 6 bases, with 12 bases remaining between them. CDR1 is MNHEY and CDR2 is SMNVEV in the germline V gene (reference sequence). This CDR3 is built from 12 residues. The CDR3 here is CASTHFHPEAFF. The CDR3 DNA reads TGTGCCAGCACTCATTTCCACCCTGAAGCTTTCTTT.

The chain has TRBV5-1 and TRBJ1-2; D gene unclear. The V end lost 8 bases, the J end lost 5 bases, and 16 bases lay between the germline ends. The germline V gene has CDR1 SGHRS and CDR2 YFSETQ. The CDR3 covers 13 residues. DNA for the CDR3: TGCGCCAGTCGAGAGGATCCCTCTTATGGCTACACCTTC. It yields the protein CASREDPSYGYTF.

This clone was counted once. The chain uses TRBV15 and TRBJ1-2, with 7 bases identical to TRBD1. Trimming removed 6 bases from V and 4 bases from J; junction bases left unmatched: 8. This CDR3 is built from 14 residues. Germline CDR1 reads LNHNV; CDR2 reads YYDKDF (reference sequence). The CDR3 sequence: CATRPGQRSYGYTF. CDR3 in DNA: TGTGCCACCAGGCCGGGACAGAGATCCTATGGCTACACCTTC.

The chain couples TRBV14 to TRBJ2-1, with TRBD2 matching over 10 bases. The CDR3 has 15 residues. V gave up 4 bases and J gave up 3 bases; unmatched junction bases: 3. The germline V gene encodes CDR1 SGHDN and CDR2 FVKESK. Written as DNA, the CDR3 is TGTGCCAGCAGCCTAGCGGGAGGTTTCTACAATGAGCAGTTCTTC. Translation: CASSLAGGFYNEQFF.

The V call is TRBV5-1, the J call TRBJ2-5; 7 positions match TRBD1. In germline, CDR1 is SGHRS, CDR2 YFSETQ. V lost 4 bases, J lost 5 bases, and 11 bases stayed unmatched. CDR3 size: 15 residues. For the CDR3, the DNA is TGCGCCAGCAGCCACGGGACAGATATCTTGGAGACCCAGTACTTC. This gives the protein CASSHGTDILETQYF.

V is TRBV12-5 and J is TRBJ2-3, with D maybe TRBD2 (6 bases). The CDR3 contains 16 residues. The germline gives CDR1 LGHNT, CDR2 FRNRAP. V lost 7 bases and J 1 base, leaving 18 bases between the germline ends. In DNA, the CDR3 is TGTGCTAGTGCCCTAATCCGGGTAGCGGGCACAGATACGCAGTATTTT. Amino acid sequence: CASALIRVAGTDTQYF.

The chain recombines TRBV10-2 with TRBJ2-7; D is unresolved. Germline loops: CDR1 WSHSY, CDR2 SAAADI. The V end was cut by 1 base, the J end by 5 bases, with 9 bases between. The CDR3 sequence is 13 residues long. The DNA of the CDR3 is TGCGCCAGCAGTGAGTTGGGTTTGGACGAGCAGTACTTC. Translating it yields CASSELGLDEQYF.

This chain links TRBV10-2 with TRBJ1-2, with D perhaps matching TRBD1 (5 bases). The germline gives CDR1 WSHSY, CDR2 SAAADI. CDR3 size: 15 residues. The germline V and J ends were trimmed by 0 bases and 0 bases, with 8 bases remaining between them. CDR3 protein: CASSESSRANYGYTF. Here the CDR3 DNA reads TGCGCCAGCAGTGAGTCGAGCAGGGCTAACTATGGCTACACCTTC.

This clone was picked up one time. V and J are TRBV7-6 and TRBJ2-1; D might be TRBD1 (5 bases). CDR3 size: 14 residues. Germline CDR1 is SGHVS and CDR2 is FNYEAQ. V was pared by 4 bases and J by 6 bases, with 13 bases between. DNA of the CDR3: TGTGCCAGCAGCTCGACAGATGCTAGCAATGAGCAGTTCTTC. It is translated as CASSSTDASNEQFF.